Listed below are T cell receptor beta chains from one sample, sequenced in a study of blood T cell repertoires in COVID-19. Only in-frame clones appear in the TCRdb table, and some are missing; sequencing was by immunoSEQ multiplex PCR. The data contain some 500,000 clones, about 89% of them seen just once; the ten biggest clones take up less than 9.5%. Source material: peripheral blood. The receptors were gathered from a woman in her forties or fifties with COVID-19, enrolled during active disease. Each CDR3 is given with its conserved first and last residue. Fields, in order: D gene, J gene, clone size, V gene, CDR3 DNA, CDR3 protein. The D gene is left open where the match is weak. Rows may omit the clone size; those that give it use once, few, many or a size class.

TRBD1 | TRBJ1-4 | . | TRBV10-3 | TGTGCCATCAGTGAAGGGACAGGAAAGGGAGGGCCGAATGAAAAACTGTTTTTT | CAISEGTGKGGPNEKLFF
TRBD1 | TRBJ1-6 | few | TRBV28 | TGTGCCAGCAGTTTAGGGGACAGGGCTTCACCCCTCCACTTT | CASSLGDRASPLHF
. | TRBJ1-4 | . | TRBV28 | TGTGCCAGCAGTTTATGGGCACAGGGTGGTGAAAAACTGTTTTTT | CASSLWAQGGEKLFF
. | TRBJ2-7 | . | TRBV5-1 | TGCGCCAGCAGCCCAGGGTCGGTAATCCTTGCCTACGAGCAGTACTTC | CASSPGSVILAYEQYF
TRBD2 | TRBJ2-5 | . | TRBV5-6 | TGTGCCAGCAGCTTGGCCTGGTCAAGGCTAGCGGGGCAACAAGAGACCCAGTACTTC | CASSLAWSRLAGQQETQYF
TRBD1 | TRBJ1-2 | . | TRBV10-3 | TGTGCCATCAACAACCGGGGGACAGCTAACTATGGCTACACCTTC | CAINNRGTANYGYTF
. | TRBJ1-1 | . | TRBV30 | TGTGCCTGGAGTGTAACAGGTTCGAGGAACGTGGCTTTCTTT | CAWSVTGSRNVAFF
TRBD1 | TRBJ2-2 | . | TRBV19 | TGTGCCTCTAGGGGGGGACAGGGATACACCGGGGAGCTGTTTTTT | CASRGGQGYTGELFF
. | TRBJ2-7 | few | TRBV2 | TGTGCCAGCACCCTGTCCCGCAGGGTCGGTGGCGAGCAGTACTTC | CASTLSRRVGGEQYF
TRBD1 | TRBJ2-4 | . | TRBV27 | TGTTTAAGCCGGGACAGGGGAAACATTCAGTACTTC | CLSRDRGNIQYF